These T cell receptor beta chains were read from a single sample in a study of blood T cell repertoires in COVID-19. Sequencing was performed with immunoSEQ multiplex PCR; in TCRdb, only in-frame clones are kept and a portion is missing. The profile shows over 300,000 clones, approximately 84% of them singletons. What was sequenced was PBMCs or T cells enriched from blood (not recorded which). Every receptor here comes from a woman aged 18-29 years who had recovered from COVID-19. CDR3s include the opening cysteine and the closing phenylalanine or tryptophan. The D gene is left open where the match is weak. A clone size is listed for some rows: how often the clone was seen (once, few, many), or a class if it is expanded.

d_gene: .; abundance: .; v_gene: TRBV11-2; j_gene: TRBJ2-7; CDR3nt: TGTGCCACCAATATGCAGGGATCGGACGAGCAGTACTTC; CDR3aa: CATNMQGSDEQYF
d_gene: .; abundance: .; v_gene: TRBV2; j_gene: TRBJ1-4; CDR3nt: TGTGCCAGCGGAGATACAGGTGTCGGCGAAAAACTGTTTTTT; CDR3aa: CASGDTGVGEKLFF
d_gene: TRBD1; abundance: few; v_gene: TRBV18; j_gene: TRBJ1-2; CDR3nt: TGTGCCAGCTCACCACCGGCGACAGGGGAGGATGGCTACACCTTC; CDR3aa: CASSPPATGEDGYTF
d_gene: TRBD1; abundance: .; v_gene: TRBV6-5; j_gene: TRBJ1-1; CDR3nt: TGTGCCAGCAGTTACAGGGACAGGGTGACTGAAGCTTTCTTT; CDR3aa: CASSYRDRVTEAFF
d_gene: TRBD1; abundance: .; v_gene: TRBV5-1; j_gene: TRBJ1-4; CDR3nt: TGCGCCAGCAGCCGGGGGACAGATGAAAAACTGTTTTTT; CDR3aa: CASSRGTDEKLFF
d_gene: TRBD1; abundance: once; v_gene: TRBV5-1; j_gene: TRBJ2-7; CDR3nt: TGCGCCAGCAGCCTCGGACAGGGGATAGGCGAGCAGTACTTC; CDR3aa: CASSLGQGIGEQYF
d_gene: .; abundance: .; v_gene: TRBV6-5; j_gene: TRBJ1-2; CDR3nt: TGTGCCAGCAGTCTCTCTCGGGCGCGGGATGGCTACACCTTC; CDR3aa: CASSLSRARDGYTF
d_gene: .; abundance: .; v_gene: TRBV11-2; j_gene: TRBJ1-6; CDR3nt: TGTGCCAGCAGACGGGATGGGGGGATGGGTGTGTATTCACCCCTCCACTTT; CDR3aa: CASRRDGGMGVYSPLHF
d_gene: .; abundance: .; v_gene: TRBV4-2; j_gene: TRBJ1-2; CDR3nt: TGTGCCAGCAGCCAAGGGGCAGCCCATTTCACCTATGGCTACACCTTC; CDR3aa: CASSQGAAHFTYGYTF
d_gene: .; abundance: .; v_gene: TRBV21-1; j_gene: TRBJ2-7; CDR3nt: TGTGCCAGCAGCAAACTGAGCCGGAGAACCTACGAGCAGTACTTC; CDR3aa: CASSKLSRRTYEQYF
d_gene: TRBD1; abundance: many; v_gene: TRBV6-5; j_gene: TRBJ1-6; CDR3nt: TGTGCCAGCAGTCGGGACAGTATTTTTAATTCACCCCTCCACTTT; CDR3aa: CASSRDSIFNSPLHF
d_gene: .; abundance: once; v_gene: TRBV19; j_gene: TRBJ1-5; CDR3nt: TGTGCCAGTAGTAATCGAGGGAGGGGAATTCGCAATCAGCCCCAGCATTTT; CDR3aa: CASSNRGRGIRNQPQHF
d_gene: .; abundance: .; v_gene: TRBV6-5; j_gene: TRBJ1-5; CDR3nt: TGTGCCGCAGGGTATCAGCCCCAGCATTTT; CDR3aa: CAAGYQPQHF
d_gene: .; abundance: .; v_gene: TRBV27; j_gene: TRBJ1-4; CDR3nt: TGTGCCAGCAGGACAGGATTGGGGGAAAAACTGTTTTTT; CDR3aa: CASRTGLGEKLFF
d_gene: TRBD1; abundance: few; v_gene: TRBV12-5; j_gene: TRBJ1-2; CDR3nt: TGTGCTAGTGGTTTGGCCGGACAGGGTAACTATGGCTACACCTTC; CDR3aa: CASGLAGQGNYGYTF
d_gene: .; abundance: .; v_gene: TRBV12-5; j_gene: TRBJ1-3; CDR3nt: TGTGCTAGTGGTTTGGTAGCCCGGTGGAGGGATTCTGGAAACACCATATATTTT; CDR3aa: CASGLVARWRDSGNTIYF
d_gene: TRBD1; abundance: .; v_gene: TRBV30; j_gene: TRBJ1-2; CDR3nt: TGTGCCTGGAGTACCGGGACAGGGACACCTCCTTATGGCTACACCTTC; CDR3aa: CAWSTGTGTPPYGYTF
d_gene: .; abundance: .; v_gene: TRBV18; j_gene: TRBJ2-5; CDR3nt: TGTGCCAGCTCACCATTGGGGCAACCCCAAGAGACCCAGTACTTC; CDR3aa: CASSPLGQPQETQYF
d_gene: TRBD1; abundance: .; v_gene: TRBV19; j_gene: TRBJ2-7; CDR3nt: TGTGCCGGAGAGACAGGGCCATACTACGAGCAGTACTTC; CDR3aa: CAGETGPYYEQYF
d_gene: .; abundance: .; v_gene: TRBV27; j_gene: TRBJ1-3; CDR3nt: TGTGCCAGTGGAGCAGGGCCGATTAGCTCTGGAAACACCATATATTTT; CDR3aa: CASGAGPISSGNTIYF
d_gene: .; abundance: .; v_gene: TRBV24-1; j_gene: TRBJ2-3; CDR3nt: TGTGCCACCAGCAACTTAACCACAGATACGCAGTATTTT; CDR3aa: CATSNLTTDTQYF
d_gene: .; abundance: once; v_gene: TRBV5-1; j_gene: TRBJ2-3; CDR3nt: TGCGCCAGCAGCTTGGTCGGAGGAGAATGGGATACGCAGTATTTT; CDR3aa: CASSLVGGEWDTQYF
d_gene: .; abundance: .; v_gene: TRBV5-1; j_gene: TRBJ1-3; CDR3nt: TGCGCCAGCAGCCGGGACTTTAGCTCTGGAAACACCATATATTTT; CDR3aa: CASSRDFSSGNTIYF
d_gene: .; abundance: .; v_gene: TRBV6-1; j_gene: TRBJ1-2; CDR3nt: TGTGCCAGCAGTGAAGCTGACAGGTTCTATGGCTACACCTTC; CDR3aa: CASSEADRFYGYTF
d_gene: .; abundance: .; v_gene: TRBV9; j_gene: TRBJ1-3; CDR3nt: TGTGCCAGCAGCCACTCAGGGGTTACTGGAAACACCATATATTTT; CDR3aa: CASSHSGVTGNTIYF
d_gene: .; abundance: few; v_gene: TRBV28; j_gene: TRBJ1-2; CDR3nt: TGTGCCAGCAGTTTACTGGGGAGTGGCTATGGCTACACCTTC; CDR3aa: CASSLLGSGYGYTF
d_gene: TRBD1; abundance: .; v_gene: TRBV6-6; j_gene: TRBJ1-1; CDR3nt: TGTGCCAGCAGTTCCGGACAGGGTGTAGGGGACACTGAAGCTTTCTTT; CDR3aa: CASSSGQGVGDTEAFF
d_gene: TRBD1; abundance: .; v_gene: TRBV5-1; j_gene: TRBJ1-1; CDR3nt: TGCGCCAGCAGCGCGACGACAGGGGGGAACACTGAAGCTTTCTTT; CDR3aa: CASSATTGGNTEAFF
d_gene: .; abundance: .; v_gene: TRBV3-1/TRBV3-2; j_gene: TRBJ1-6; CDR3nt: TGTGCCAGCAGCCAAGGAGGGGGGGGAGGTTCACCCCTCCACTTT; CDR3aa: CASSQGGGGGSPLHF
d_gene: .; abundance: .; v_gene: TRBV18; j_gene: TRBJ1-1; CDR3nt: TGTGCCAGCTCACGAGAACAGGGAACTGAAGCTTTCTTT; CDR3aa: CASSREQGTEAFF
d_gene: .; abundance: .; v_gene: TRBV5-8; j_gene: TRBJ2-1; CDR3nt: TGTGCCAGCAGCCATTACAGGGGGACTAATAAAGGGAATGAGCAGTTCTTC; CDR3aa: CASSHYRGTNKGNEQFF
d_gene: TRBD2; abundance: .; v_gene: TRBV10-1; j_gene: TRBJ2-3; CDR3nt: TGCGCCAGCAGCCCCGGGACTATAGACACAGATACGCAGTATTTT; CDR3aa: CASSPGTIDTDTQYF
d_gene: TRBD1; abundance: .; v_gene: TRBV5-1; j_gene: TRBJ2-2; CDR3nt: TGCGCCAGCAGCTTGGGACAGGGTGGATACGCCGGGGAGCTGTTTTTT; CDR3aa: CASSLGQGGYAGELFF
d_gene: .; abundance: .; v_gene: TRBV27; j_gene: TRBJ2-7; CDR3nt: TGTGCCAGCAGCCTAGGGGACATATCCTACGAGCAGTACTTC; CDR3aa: CASSLGDISYEQYF
d_gene: TRBD1; abundance: .; v_gene: TRBV19; j_gene: TRBJ1-1; CDR3nt: TGTGCCAGTAGCCGACAGGGGAGAACTGAAGCTTTCTTT; CDR3aa: CASSRQGRTEAFF
d_gene: TRBD1; abundance: once; v_gene: TRBV29-1; j_gene: TRBJ1-1; CDR3nt: TGCAGCGTCCGGACAGGGAACACTGAAGCTTTCTTT; CDR3aa: CSVRTGNTEAFF
d_gene: TRBD2; abundance: .; v_gene: TRBV15; j_gene: TRBJ2-7; CDR3nt: TGTGCCACCGGGACTAGCGGGGAGTACGAGCAGTACTTC; CDR3aa: CATGTSGEYEQYF